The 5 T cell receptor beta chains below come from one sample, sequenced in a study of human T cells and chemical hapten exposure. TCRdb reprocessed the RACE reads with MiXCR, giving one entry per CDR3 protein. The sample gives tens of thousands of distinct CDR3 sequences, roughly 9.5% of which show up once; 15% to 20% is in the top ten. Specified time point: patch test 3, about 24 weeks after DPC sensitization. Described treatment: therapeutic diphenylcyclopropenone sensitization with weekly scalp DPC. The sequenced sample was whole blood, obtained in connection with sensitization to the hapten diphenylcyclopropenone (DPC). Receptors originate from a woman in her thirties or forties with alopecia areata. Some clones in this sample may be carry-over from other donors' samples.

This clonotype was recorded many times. The chain's CDR3 is CASDRDLDMDYGYTF. The CDR3 coding sequence is TGTGCTAGCGACAGGGACCTGGATATGGACTATGGCTACACCTTC. The chain joins TRBV12-5 to TRBJ1-2, with 7 bases that match TRBD1. Trimming cost V 9 bases and J 3 bases; bases outside gene matches: 13. From germline, CDR1 is LGHNT and CDR2 FRNRAP. This CDR3 has 15 amino acids.

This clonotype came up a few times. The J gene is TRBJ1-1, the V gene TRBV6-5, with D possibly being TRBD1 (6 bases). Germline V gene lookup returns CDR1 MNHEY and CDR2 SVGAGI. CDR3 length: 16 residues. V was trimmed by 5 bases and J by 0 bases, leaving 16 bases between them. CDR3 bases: TGTGCCAGCAGTCTAAAGGGGGGGCACTTGAACACTGAAGCTTTCTTT. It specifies CASSLKGGHLNTEAFF.

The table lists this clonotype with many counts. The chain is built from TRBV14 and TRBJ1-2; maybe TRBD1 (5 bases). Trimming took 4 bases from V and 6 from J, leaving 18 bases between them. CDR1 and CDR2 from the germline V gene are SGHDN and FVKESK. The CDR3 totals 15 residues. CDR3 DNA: TGTGCCAGCAGCCTCGGGGGGGACTATCTTCATGGCTACACCTTC. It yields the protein CASSLGGDYLHGYTF.

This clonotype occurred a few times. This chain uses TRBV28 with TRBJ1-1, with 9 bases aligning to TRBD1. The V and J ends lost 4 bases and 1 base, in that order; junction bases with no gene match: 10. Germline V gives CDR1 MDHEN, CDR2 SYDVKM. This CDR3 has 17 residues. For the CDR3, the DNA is TGTGCCAGCAGTTCAAGGACAGGGGAGGATTGGAACACTGAAGCTTTCTTT. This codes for CASSSRTGEDWNTEAFF.

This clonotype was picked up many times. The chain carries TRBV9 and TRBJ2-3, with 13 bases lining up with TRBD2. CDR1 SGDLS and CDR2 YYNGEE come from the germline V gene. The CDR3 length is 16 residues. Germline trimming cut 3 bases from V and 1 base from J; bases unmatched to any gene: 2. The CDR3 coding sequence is TGTGCCAGCAGCGAAGGACTAGCGGGGGGCACAGATACGCAGTATTTT. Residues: CASSEGLAGGTDTQYF.